This T cell receptor (beta chain) is from a study of cytomegalovirus exposure and HLA in healthy donors. Study results and limitations: In a later analysis, common viral pathogens appeared linked to several of the most significant clusters. Per a prior analysis, the majority of TCR beta V segments were productive roughly 87% or roughly 30% of the time.

13 Jbeta primers and 60 Vbeta primers were used for the PCR. Sequencing was performed with immunoSEQ multiplex PCR; in TCRdb, only in-frame clones are kept and a portion is missing. This sample has about 100,000 clones; around 80% occur once, and the top ten carry about 0.79%. Although they were nominally healthy when sampled, donors likely had unrecorded immune exposures. As regards this clone: Its antigen is undetermined.

The CDR3 has 14 amino acids. The V gene lost 7 bases and the J gene lost 2 bases, with 13 bases spanning the gap. Germline values: CDR1 LNHDA, CDR2 SQIVND (reference sequence). The specimen sequenced was PBMCs. The sequence was collected from a woman aged 55 to 70 in good health and CMV-seronegative. The chain is built from TRBV19 and TRBJ2-3, with D maybe TRBD2 (7 bases). The CDR3 nucleotides read TGTGCCAGTACTACAGGGAGGGACACAGATACGCAGTATTTT. Translation: CASTTGRDTDTQYF.